The 21 T cell receptor beta chains below were found in one sample sequenced in a study of blood T cell repertoires in COVID-19. The repertoire was sequenced with immunoSEQ multiplex PCR; TCRdb's copy has only in-frame clones and lacks some. Of approximately 60,000 clones in the sample, approximately 80% were seen once. Sequenced sample: peripheral blood. These receptor sequences come from a man aged 55 to 70 with acute or convalescent COVID-19.

The chain joins TRBV5-1 to TRBJ1-1, with 9 bases lining up with TRBD1. Germline CDR1 is SGHRS and CDR2 is YFSETQ. V shed 2 bases, J shed 1 base, and the junction held 3 bases outside the gene matches. This CDR3 is 15 amino acids long. In nucleotides, the CDR3 is TGCGCCAGCAGCTTACAACAGGGGGCGAACACTGAAGCTTTCTTT. It specifies CASSLQQGANTEAFF. The variable domain in full, with the rest retrieved from reference TRBV5-1 and TRBJ1-1, is KAGVTQTPRYLIKTRGQQVTLSCSPISGHRSVSWYQQTPGQGLQFLFEYFSETQRNKGNFPGRFSGRQFSNSRSEMNVSTLELGDSALYLCASSLQQGANTEAFFGQGTRLTVV.

This chain links TRBV19 with TRBJ2-3; D remains ambiguous. The CDR3 is 13 residues long. V was cut by 8 bases and J by 2 bases, with 11 bases left in between. The germline CDR1 and CDR2 sequences are LNHDA and SQIVND (reference sequence). CDR3 amino acids: CASSLLNTDTQYF. The CDR3 DNA reads TGTGCCAGTTCTCTACTTAACACAGATACGCAGTATTTT.

This chain connects TRBV9 to TRBJ2-7; D possibly corresponds to TRBD1 (6 bases). CDR3 length: 14 residues. Germline values: CDR1 SGDLS, CDR2 YYNGEE. Trimming removed 4 bases at V and 6 bases at J, with 17 bases between. This CDR3 is CASSSHRVSSEQYF. CDR3 coding DNA: TGTGCCAGCAGCTCCCACAGGGTTTCGAGCGAGCAGTACTTC.

This clone showed up many times. This chain links TRBV5-4 with TRBJ2-7; 8 bases align to TRBD1. The V gene end was trimmed by 0 bases and the J gene end by 5 bases; junction bases not matched to a gene: 4. The length of the CDR3 is 14 residues. CDR1 SGHNT and CDR2 YYREEE come from the germline V gene (reference sequence). The CDR3 coding sequence is TGTGCCAGCAGCTTGGACAGGGGGATAGACGAGCAGTACTTC. Translating gives CASSLDRGIDEQYF.

J is TRBJ1-4 and V is TRBV5-1; tentatively, D is TRBD1 (5 bases). The germline CDR1 and CDR2 sequences are SGHRS and YFSETQ. V lost 4 bases to trimming and J lost 5 bases, with 18 bases between them. The CDR3 runs to 16 residues. In DNA, the CDR3 is TGCGCCAGCAGCCAAGGCGGGGCAGTTTCAAATGAAAAACTGTTTTTT. It yields the protein CASSQGGAVSNEKLFF.

The chain has TRBV11-2 and TRBJ2-5; D is possibly TRBD1 (5 bases). Germline CDR1 is SGHAT and CDR2 is FQNNGV. The V end was cut by 5 bases, the J end by 0 bases, with 7 bases between. CDR3 size: 13 residues. CDR3 bases: TGTGCCAGCAGCAGACAGAACCAAGAGACCCAGTACTTC. Its translation is CASSRQNQETQYF.

This clone was recorded once. V gene TRBV18 combines with J gene TRBJ2-3, with D possibly being TRBD1 (5 bases). The germline CDR1 and CDR2 sequences are KGHSH and LQKENI. The V end lost 4 bases, the J end lost 6 bases, and 23 bases lay between the germline ends. This CDR3 comprises 17 residues. CDR3: CASSRVVGANPADTQYF. CDR3 coding DNA: TGTGCCAGCTCACGGGTAGTAGGGGCCAACCCCGCCGATACGCAGTATTTT.

This clone was seen more than once but under ten times. The chain uses TRBV5-4 and TRBJ1-4, with 7 bases aligning to TRBD1. V was clipped by 2 bases and J by 3 bases; unmatched bases: 4. Germline loops: CDR1 SGHNT, CDR2 YYREEE (reference sequence). CDR3 length: 15 amino acids. CDR3 nucleotide sequence: TGTGCCAGCAGCTTCCGACAGGGTGCTAATGAAAAACTGTTTTTT. Translating gives CASSFRQGANEKLFF. Based on the CDR3 plus reference TRBV5-4 and TRBJ1-4, the full variable domain is ETGVTQSPTHLIKTRGQQVTLRCSSQSGHNTVSWYQQALGQGPQFIFQYYREEENGRGNFPPRFSGLQFPNYSSELNVNALELDDSALYLCASSFRQGANEKLFFGSGTQLSVL.

This clone was seen more than once but under ten times. DNA of the CDR3: TGTGCCACCAGCAGAGGTGGGTTGGAGGGTCTTAAGGGCTACACCTTC. It encodes CATSRGGLEGLKGYTF. The chain is built from TRBV15 and TRBJ1-2; D uncertain. Trimming removed 1 base from V and 8 bases from J, with 20 bases in between. CDR3 size: 16 residues. Looked up from germline, CDR1 is LNHNV and CDR2 is YYDKDF (reference sequence).

The CDR3 sequence: CASSLGTVHGYTF. As DNA, the CDR3 is TGTGCCAGCAGCTTAGGGACAGTTCATGGCTACACCTTC. The chain employs TRBV7-9 and TRBJ1-2, with TRBD1 as a possible D gene (6 bases). The CDR3 loop spans 13 amino acids. V was trimmed by 1 base and J by 6 bases, leaving 9 bases between them. Germline lookup yields CDR1 SEHNR and CDR2 FQNEAQ (reference sequence). The variable domain in full, completed from reference TRBV7-9 and TRBJ1-2, reads DTGVSQNPRHKITKRGQNVTFRCDPISEHNRLYWYRQTLGQGPEFLTYFQNEAQLEKSRLLSDRFSAERPKGSFSTLEIQRTEQGDSAMYLCASSLGTVHGYTFGSGTRLTVV.

The chain has TRBV6-5 and TRBJ2-3; 7 bases match TRBD1. The CDR3 is made up of 14 amino acids. CDR1 and CDR2 from the germline V gene are MNHEY and SVGAGI. Trimming removed 5 bases from V and 2 bases from J; junction bases left unmatched: 4. The CDR3 here is CASSPDRVTDTQYF. The CDR3 DNA follows: TGTGCCAGCAGTCCCGACAGGGTCACAGATACGCAGTATTTT.

The rearrangement uses TRBV9 and TRBJ2-2; weak D call: TRBD2 (6 bases). Trimming took off 0 bases at V and 4 bases at J, with 16 bases between the two ends. Looked up from germline, CDR1 is SGDLS and CDR2 is YYNGEE. The CDR3 runs to 17 residues. Here the CDR3 reads CASSVGGGLVSTGELFF. CDR3 sequence (DNA): TGTGCCAGCAGCGTAGGAGGAGGGCTAGTAAGCACCGGGGAGCTGTTTTTT.

This clone was seen once. This rearrangement joins TRBV29-1 to TRBJ2-2; 7 bases match TRBD2. Germline V gene sequence: CDR1 SQVTM, CDR2 ANQGSEA. The CDR3 runs 13 residues. The V segment lost 4 bases and the J segment 1 base; nucleotides outside the gene matches: 0. The CDR3 is CSVGGRNTGELFF. In DNA form, the CDR3 reads TGCAGCGTTGGCGGGAGGAACACCGGGGAGCTGTTTTTT.

The CDR3 loop reads CASSLAEHEQYF. The CDR3 DNA reads as TGTGCCAGCAGTCTAGCGGAGCACGAGCAGTACTTC. This chain links TRBV28 with TRBJ2-7; 7 bases align to TRBD2. CDR1 MDHEN and CDR2 SYDVKM come from the germline V gene. V was clipped by 5 bases and J by 5 bases; unmatched bases: 3. This CDR3 region has 12 residues.

The chain links TRBV6-5 to TRBJ1-1; TRBD1 aligns across 8 bases. V shed 10 bases, J shed 6 bases, and the junction held 13 bases outside the gene matches. The germline gives CDR1 MNHEY, CDR2 SVGAGI. CDR3 size: 14 residues. CDR3 sequence reads: CATLRQGAGAEAFF. As DNA, the CDR3 is TGTGCCACCTTAAGGCAGGGGGCGGGCGCTGAAGCTTTCTTT.

This chain connects TRBV4-2 to TRBJ2-1, with D tentatively TRBD2 (6 bases). V was cut by 0 bases and J by 9 bases, with 21 bases left in between. This CDR3 region has 17 residues. Germline assignment: CDR1 LGHNA and CDR2 YNFKEQ. This CDR3 is CASSQEGGAPDISEQFF. The CDR3 DNA is TGTGCCAGCAGCCAAGAGGGCGGGGCCCCAGACATATCTGAGCAGTTCTTC.

J is TRBJ1-1 and V is TRBV5-1; TRBD1 is a possible D gene (6 bases). The CDR3 has 16 residues. Germline V lookup: CDR1 SGHRS, CDR2 YFSETQ. The ends were cut back, 2 bases at V and 1 base at J, with 15 bases in the middle. The CDR3 region has the DNA TGCGCCAGCAGCTTTGCAGGGGAAGGGTCGAACACTGAAGCTTTCTTT. Translating it yields CASSFAGEGSNTEAFF.

This clone appeared a few times. The chain recombines TRBV11-2 with TRBJ2-5, with TRBD2 matching over 12 bases. The CDR3 runs to 18 residues. Germline V gene sequence: CDR1 SGHAT, CDR2 FQNNGV. V was clipped by 7 bases and J by 4 bases; unmatched bases: 16. The CDR3 DNA reads as TGTGCCAGCACCCCTAGACTAGCGGGAGAGCTACGAGGAGAGACCCAGTACTTC. Residues: CASTPRLAGELRGETQYF.

The chain links TRBV11-1 to TRBJ2-7; 8 bases map to TRBD1. Germline CDR1 reads SGHAT; CDR2 reads FQDESV (reference sequence). There are 14 residues in the CDR3. V shed 5 bases and J 5 bases; nucleotides not matched to a gene: 8. CDR3 nucleotide sequence: TGTGCCAGCAGCCTTGCAGGGGGCGAGAACGAGCAGTACTTC. It translates to CASSLAGGENEQYF.

This clone was seen a few times. V gene TRBV5-6 combines with J gene TRBJ2-7; 11 bases align to TRBD1. Germline CDR1 reads SGHDT; CDR2 reads YYEEEE. The CDR3 has 15 residues. V gave up 0 bases and J gave up 6 bases; unmatched junction bases: 5. The CDR3 bases are TGTGCCAGCAGCTTGGGGGACAGGGGGTATTCCGAGCAGTACTTC. Translation gives CASSLGDRGYSEQYF.

The chain joins TRBV3-1 (or the pseudogene TRBV3-2) to TRBJ2-7, with D unclear. The germline V and J ends were trimmed by 3 bases and 3 bases, with 12 bases remaining between them. CDR1 is LGHDT, CDR2 YNNKEL, per germline (reference sequence). There are 14 residues in the CDR3. The DNA of the CDR3 is TGTGCCAGCAGCCAGAATGGGCCGTACTACGAGCAGTACTTC. Its protein is CASSQNGPYYEQYF.